The subject of this entry is one T cell receptor (beta chain). Its antigen is undetermined. This record comes from a study of T cell responses to AZD1222 COVID-19 vaccine. The study's findings and limits: Dominant at 160-218 and 743-854, vaccine-associated CD4 TCRs also spanned spike.

The germline gives CDR1 MNHEY, CDR2 SVGAGI. The V gene lost 7 bases and the J gene lost 5 bases, with 14 bases spanning the gap. The CDR3 runs to 14 residues. Produced via immunoSEQ multiplex PCR; TCRdb's table is partial and in-frame only. The sample lists about 130,000 clones, under 95% seen once, with around 3.3% in the top ten. Here the sequenced sample was peripheral blood, taken on day 0 of AZD1222 vaccination. The rearrangement joins TRBV6-5 to TRBJ2-2; no firm D call. The source is an adult in good health. The CDR3 loop is CASKRVLQTGELFF. The CDR3 DNA reads as TGTGCCAGCAAACGGGTTTTACAGACCGGGGAGCTGTTTTTT.